A selection of T cell receptor beta chains follows, all from one sample in a study of cytomegalovirus exposure and HLA in healthy donors. Assay used: immunoSEQ multiplex PCR; TCRdb lists only in-frame clones, some missing. This table holds some 150,000 clones, 80% found once. The sequenced sample was PBMCs. These receptors were taken from a man between 25 and 39 years old in good health and CMV-seropositive. The CDR3 runs from the conserved cysteine through the conserved F or W. The D gene is left open where the match is weak. Clone size appears in some rows only: once, few, many, or a class for an expanded clone.

j_call v_call d_call clone_size cdr3_aa cdr3_nt
TRBJ2-7 TRBV6-6 TRBD1 few CASSYSKQGVNWEQYF TGTGCCAGCAGTTACTCGAAACAGGGGGTAAATTGGGAGCAGTACTTC
TRBJ2-7 TRBV30 NA few CAWSVRQGSLDEQYF TGTGCCTGGAGTGTACGGCAGGGAAGTTTGGACGAGCAGTACTTC
TRBJ1-2 TRBV27 TRBD1 NA CASSLQRTGANYGYTF TGTGCCAGCAGTTTACAAAGGACAGGGGCTAACTATGGCTACACCTTC
TRBJ2-7 TRBV2 TRBD2 once CASSTGLAGGTSYEQYF TGTGCCAGCAGTACAGGACTAGCGGGAGGGACCTCCTACGAGCAGTACTTC
TRBJ2-2 TRBV7-2 TRBD1 NA CASSLVDRHTGELFF TGTGCCAGCAGCTTAGTGGACAGGCACACCGGGGAGCTGTTTTTT
TRBJ1-5 TRBV5-1 TRBD1 NA CASSSTPGQGGQPQHF TGCGCCAGCAGCTCAACGCCAGGACAGGGAGGGCAGCCCCAGCATTTT
TRBJ2-7 TRBV5-6 TRBD1 few CASSIAGTGAYEQYF TGTGCCAGCAGCATAGCCGGGACAGGGGCCTACGAGCAGTACTTC
TRBJ2-3 TRBV5-1 TRBD2 few CASSPSGSVFSDTQYF TGCGCCAGCAGCCCTAGCGGGAGTGTATTTTCAGATACGCAGTATTTT
TRBJ2-1 TRBV29-1 TRBD1 once CSVEDRQGGYNEQFF TGCAGCGTTGAAGATCGACAGGGGGGCTACAATGAGCAGTTCTTC
TRBJ2-7 TRBV28 TRBD1 few CASSFRDRDSYEQYF TGTGCCAGCAGTTTTCGTGACAGGGACTCCTACGAGCAGTACTTC
TRBJ2-3 TRBV10-3 NA NA CAINQGADTQYF TGTGCCATCAACCAGGGTGCAGATACGCAGTATTTT
TRBJ2-3 TRBV5-4 NA few CASSRGTDTQYF TGTGCCAGCAGCCGGGGTACGGATACGCAGTATTTT
TRBJ1-2 TRBV25-1 NA NA CASSALEGYTF TGTGCCAGCAGTGCTCTTGAGGGCTACACCTTC
TRBJ2-3 TRBV19 NA few CASSPQGGDTQYF TGTGCCAGTAGTCCCCAGGGTGGAGATACGCAGTATTTT
TRBJ1-2 TRBV11-2 TRBD1 NA CASSLITQGADYGYTF TGTGCCAGCAGCTTAATCACACAGGGGGCAGACTATGGCTACACCTTC
TRBJ2-1 TRBV5-1 TRBD2 NA CASVKTSEQDEQFF TGCGCCAGTGTGAAGACTAGCGAGCAGGATGAGCAGTTCTTC
TRBJ2-1 TRBV27 NA NA CASSLYPLTSRSSYNEQFF TGTGCCAGCAGTTTATATCCCCTCACTAGTCGCTCTTCCTACAATGAGCAGTTCTTC
TRBJ1-1 TRBV7-3 NA NA CASSPYSGRDDEAFF TGTGCCAGCAGCCCCTATTCGGGGAGGGACGATGAAGCTTTCTTT
TRBJ1-2 TRBV9 NA NA CASSSSAAANYGYTF TGTGCCAGCAGCTCAAGCGCCGCAGCTAACTATGGCTACACCTTC
TRBJ1-6 TRBV7-9 NA NA CASSLVSGGDGPLHF TGTGCCAGCAGCTTAGTATCCGGGGGTGATGGACCCCTCCACTTT
TRBJ2-7 TRBV5-5 TRBD1 NA CATNPGVQGHTYEQYF TGTGCCACCAACCCCGGGGTACAGGGGCACACCTACGAGCAGTACTTC
TRBJ2-2 TRBV7-3 TRBD2 once CASSSYGLAGAGELFF TGTGCCAGCAGCTCCTATGGACTAGCGGGAGCAGGGGAGCTGTTTTTT
TRBJ2-1 TRBV29-1 TRBD1 NA CSVELGQGFINEQFF TGCAGCGTTGAACTGGGACAGGGATTCATCAATGAGCAGTTCTTC
TRBJ2-7 TRBV29-1 NA NA CSAGDGRHYEQYF TGCAGCGCTGGAGACGGTAGGCACTACGAGCAGTACTTC
TRBJ2-5 TRBV7-9 TRBD1 NA CASSYLTGIFRQETQYF TGTGCCAGCAGCTACCTGACAGGGATATTTCGCCAAGAGACCCAGTACTTC
TRBJ2-2 TRBV6-5 NA NA CASSPGTRGGELFF TGTGCCAGCAGTCCCGGGACACGCGGCGGGGAGCTGTTTTTT
TRBJ1-5 TRBV28 TRBD1 once CASSLSKQGARVNQPQHF TGTGCCAGCAGTTTATCTAAACAGGGGGCGCGGGTCAATCAGCCCCAGCATTTT
TRBJ2-7 TRBV11-2 NA once CASSLVAGITHEQYF TGTGCCAGCAGCTTAGTGGCAGGGATTACCCACGAGCAGTACTTC
TRBJ2-7 TRBV27 NA NA CASSLSLGAGPSGYEQYF TGTGCCAGCAGTTTATCGTTGGGGGCGGGCCCCTCGGGCTACGAGCAGTACTTC
TRBJ1-1 TRBV6-4 NA NA CASRRAGDTEAFF TGTGCCAGCAGACGAGCAGGGGACACTGAAGCTTTCTTT
TRBJ2-3 TRBV7-9 NA NA CASSLVGGLNTDTQYF TGTGCCAGCAGCTTAGTAGGCGGGTTAAACACAGATACGCAGTATTTT
TRBJ1-4 TRBV29-1 NA NA CSVEDRGFGEKLFF TGCAGCGTTGAGGATAGGGGATTCGGGGAAAAACTGTTTTTT
TRBJ2-5 TRBV5-5 NA few CASSDFSSGETQYF TGTGCCAGCAGCGATTTCTCGAGCGGGGAGACCCAGTACTTC
TRBJ2-3 TRBV2 TRBD2 NA CASSEWTSGASTDTQYF TGTGCCAGCAGTGAATGGACTAGCGGGGCTAGCACAGATACGCAGTATTTT
TRBJ2-7 TRBV5-1 TRBD2 NA CASSLEGGAREQYF TGCGCCAGCAGCTTAGAGGGAGGGGCGCGCGAGCAGTACTTC
TRBJ2-7 TRBV10-1 NA NA CASSEPRDKDF TGCGCCAGCAGTGAGCCCCGGGACAAAGACTTC
TRBJ2-1 TRBV5-1 NA once CASSLVGHSYNEQFF TGCGCCAGCAGCTTGGTAGGACACTCCTACAATGAGCAGTTCTTC
TRBJ1-2 TRBV27 NA NA CASSQIPRGGVQGYTF TGTGCCAGCAGTCAGATACCCCGGGGAGGAGTGCAAGGCTACACCTTC
TRBJ2-7 TRBV27 TRBD2 NA CASSLAGGTYEQYF TGTGCCAGCAGCCTAGCGGGAGGTACCTACGAGCAGTACTTC
TRBJ2-2 TRBV2 TRBD1 NA CASRGQGYGAGELFF TGTGCCAGCAGGGGACAGGGGTATGGGGCCGGGGAGCTGTTTTTT
TRBJ2-3 TRBV4-2 TRBD2 once CASSQERRETDTQYF TGTGCCAGCAGCCAAGAGAGGCGGGAGACAGATACGCAGTATTTT
TRBJ2-7 TRBV29-1 TRBD1 once CSVATGGTGSYEQYF TGCAGCGTAGCGACAGGGGGCACCGGCTCCTACGAGCAGTACTTC
TRBJ1-1 TRBV28 TRBD1 NA CASRRQGYTEAFF TGTGCCAGCAGACGACAGGGATACACTGAAGCTTTCTTT
TRBJ1-5 TRBV5-6 NA NA CASSLQGSEQPQHF TGTGCCAGCAGCCTACAGGGTTCGGAACAGCCCCAGCATTTT
TRBJ2-7 TRBV6-6 NA NA CASSFNGGSYEQYF TGTGCCAGCAGTTTTAACGGGGGTTCCTACGAGCAGTACTTC
TRBJ1-1 TRBV5-8 NA NA CASSLGQKNTEAFF TGTGCCAGCAGCTTGGGACAAAAGAACACTGAAGCTTTCTTT
TRBJ1-1 TRBV11-2 NA NA CASSLDNRRKAFF TGTGCCAGCAGCTTAGATAACAGGCGTAAAGCTTTCTTT
TRBJ2-3 TRBV2 TRBD2 few CASSYSRIAGVTDTQYF TGTGCCAGCAGTTATTCGAGGATAGCGGGAGTGACAGATACGCAGTATTTT
TRBJ2-5 TRBV5-1 NA NA CASSLGTPQETQYF TGCGCCAGCAGCTTGGGAACTCCACAAGAGACCCAGTACTTC
TRBJ2-3 TRBV4-1 NA NA CASSPVQGTDTQYF TGCGCCAGCAGCCCGGTCCAGGGCACAGATACGCAGTATTTT
TRBJ2-1 TRBV4-2 TRBD2 once CASSQGAGPYNEQFF TGTGCCAGCAGCCAAGGAGCGGGACCGTACAATGAGCAGTTCTTC
TRBJ2-7 TRBV10-1 NA NA CASSESRGYEQYF TGCGCCAGCAGTGAGTCCAGGGGTTACGAGCAGTACTTC
TRBJ2-7 TRBV18 NA NA CASSQGLQTYEQYF TGTGCCAGCTCACAGGGACTGCAAACCTACGAGCAGTACTTC
TRBJ2-1 TRBV4-2 TRBD2 NA CASKSGRFTGYNEQFF TGTGCCAGCAAGAGCGGGAGGTTTACGGGTTACAATGAGCAGTTCTTC
TRBJ1-3 TRBV9 TRBD1 NA CASSVGVMQGASGNTIYF TGTGCCAGCAGCGTAGGGGTCATGCAGGGGGCTTCTGGAAACACCATATATTTT
TRBJ2-2 TRBV5-8 TRBD1 NA CASSLADRGYAGELFF TGTGCCAGCAGCTTGGCGGACAGGGGATACGCCGGGGAGCTGTTTTTT
TRBJ1-1 TRBV7-2 TRBD1 NA CASSTDRFEAFF TGTGCCAGCAGCACGGACAGGTTTGAAGCTTTCTTT
TRBJ2-5 TRBV7-9 NA few CASSLGGQEETQYF TGTGCCAGCAGCTTAGGGGGACAAGAAGAGACCCAGTACTTC
TRBJ1-1 TRBV29-1 TRBD1 NA CSVGRTGGYTEAFF TGCAGCGTTGGCCGGACAGGGGGGTACACTGAAGCTTTCTTT
TRBJ1-5 TRBV27 NA NA CASSLTAGEGQPQHF TGTGCCAGCAGTTTAACTGCAGGGGAGGGCCAGCCCCAGCATTTT